This TCR beta chain emerged from a study of CXCR3-negative and CXCR3-positive naive CD8 T cells (dated by TCRdb to about 2019). Background on the whole study: In total, about 140 million TRB reads were obtained, or roughly 1.5 +/- 0.3 million reads per library. Diversity and physicochemical repertoire analyses were performed on around ten donors pooled from two independent experiments. The TRBV-TRBJ cluster analysis covered naive subsets from a handful of donors and memory cells from 3 donors.

Each CD8+ T cell subset was flow-sorted in triplicate, with approximately 300,000 cells per subset placed directly into RLT lysis buffer. To keep memory contaminants out, a stringent definition of naive CD8+ T cells was applied: CD45RO-CCR7+CD27+CD95-. Standard density gradient centrifugation was used to isolate peripheral blood mononuclear cells from buffy coats. Naive CXCR3-negative and CXCR3-positive CD8+ T cells were flow-sorted using a FACSAria III. An RNeasy Mini Kit was used to extract total RNA from the sorted cells. About this clonotype itself: Its antigen specificity is not known.

The investigation overall reported the following: Because surface CD5, which is linked to self-reactivity in mice, was comparable between the naive subsets, TCR interaction strength was also inferred from the physicochemical properties of TRB CDR3s. Repertoire diversity was comparably high in both naive subsets but much lower in memory CD8+ T cells. TRB CDR3s from CXCR3-positive naive cells showed higher hydrophobicity (lower Kidera factor 4), lower energy, and higher strength and volume indices than CXCR3-negative naive cells. Freshly isolated PBMCs were used for most assays because CXCR3 expression partially decreased after cryopreservation. Within the same donor, TRBV-TRBJ usage looked similar between naive CXCR3-negative and CXCR3-positive cells, but memory cells had distinct patterns.

Sequencing was carried out with a NextSeq 550. The Human TCR Profiling Kit (MiLaboratory) was used to make UMI-labeled 5' RACE TRB cDNA libraries. cDNA synthesis used the entire amount of extracted RNA, and PCR amplification then used the entire amount of cDNA produced. Libraries were prepared in parallel using an identical number of PCR cycles. As for how the authors treated the data: MIGEC and MiXCR extracted about 50,000 +/- 10,000 unique UMI-labeled TRB cDNA molecules per library, requiring at least two reads per UMI. On average, each library contained approximately 40,000 +/- 10,000 functional in-frame TRB CDR3 nucleotide clonotypes without stop codons. After downsampling to 5000 UMI-labeled TRB molecules per sample, diversity metrics such as normalized Shannon-Wiener and Chao1 were calculated in VDJtools. VDJtools was used to calculate clonotype-size-weighted physicochemical properties of the central five CDR3 residues, namely interaction energy, strength, volume and Kidera factor 4. TCRdb reprocessed the reads and provides one entry for every CDR3 protein sequence; no DNA is given. These V and J calls are TCRdb output, not the study's own analysis. The record for this sample contains over 100,000 distinct CDR3 sequences. 0.41% of the sample lies in the top ten.

There are 11 amino acids in the CDR3, from cysteine to phenylalanine inclusive. The DNA is unrecorded. In the germline V gene, CDR1 corresponds to MDHEN and CDR2 to SYDVKM. The V and J segments used are TRBV28 and TRBJ2-2. Sequencing used naive CXCR3+ CD8+ T cells from blood. Taken with the paper, the label for cell subset or site translates to: CD45RO-CCR7+CD27+CD95- naive CD8+ T cells expressing CXCR3 (TNR3+). The sequence came from a human donor in good health. Some clones in this sample may be carry-over from other donors' samples. The CDR3 reads as follows: CASKNTGELFF. Joined to the reference TRBV28 and TRBJ2-2 proteins, this CDR3 gives the full variable domain: DVKVTQSSRYLVKRTGEKVFLECVQDMDHENMFWYRQDPGLGLRLIYFSYDVKMKEKGDIPEGYSVSREKKERFSLILESASTNQTSMYLCASKNTGELFFGEGSRLTVL.